A single sample gave rise to the 18 T cell receptor beta chains below, sequenced in a study of CD8 T cells in ankylosing spondylitis. Broader study findings: Ankylosing spondylitis blood seemed to carry a telltale TCR beta motif made of fewer than ten highly homologous variants.

TCRdb itself ran the 5' RACE reads through MiXCR, one entry per CDR3 protein. The data show 700,000 to 850,000 distinct CDR3 sequences, around 11% seen once. These receptors' antigens are unknown. Sequencing was performed on blood, either unsorted or a sorted T cell fraction (not recorded which). These receptors originate from a male donor with ankylosing spondylitis.

This clonotype was counted at least ten times. The chain uses TRBV20-1 and TRBJ1-6; D uncertain. V was shortened by 1 base and J by 6 bases, with 7 bases between the two germline ends. The CDR3 sequence is 13 residues long. Per the germline V gene, CDR1 is DFQATT and CDR2 is SNEGSKA (reference sequence). As DNA, the CDR3 is TGCAGTGCTAGAGCGGATCCTAATTCACCCCTCCACTTT. It codes for CSARADPNSPLHF.

This clonotype was detected only a few times. The rearrangement uses TRBV7-6 and TRBJ1-2; TRBD1 agrees at 7 bases. Germline CDR1 reads SGHVS; CDR2 reads FNYEAQ. V lost 5 bases and J lost 8; bases outside the gene matches: 8. This CDR3 contains 13 residues. This chain's CDR3 is CASSRDRVEGYTF. DNA of the CDR3: TGTGCCAGCAGCCGAGACAGGGTCGAAGGCTACACCTTC.

This clonotype was seen many times. One junction end disagrees with the germline gene, perhaps due to a read error. This chain uses TRBV11-1 with TRBJ2-3; D not certain. Germline V lookup: CDR1 SGHAT, CDR2 FQDESV (reference sequence). This CDR3 has 13 residues. The CDR3 loop is CASSLVRTDTQYF. The CDR3 DNA reads TGTGCCAGCAGTTTAGTTCGCACAGATACGCAGTATTTT.

This clonotype came up a few times. This chain connects TRBV7-2 to TRBJ2-7; D perhaps matches TRBD1 (6 bases). V was clipped by 7 bases and J by 4 bases, with 14 bases between them. Germline assignment: CDR1 SGHTA and CDR2 FQGNSA. The CDR3 loop spans 13 amino acids. DNA of the CDR3: TGTGCCAGCACGGTCAGGGGTGGTTACGAGCAGTACTTC. The encoded protein is CASTVRGGYEQYF.

The chain employs TRBV24-1 and TRBJ2-7; TRBD2 agrees at 7 bases. With 3 bases clipped from V and 3 bases from J, the junction kept 7 bases outside the gene matches. CDR1 KGHDR and CDR2 SFDVKD come from the germline V gene. The CDR3 is made up of 15 amino acids. CDR3 sequence: CATSDPTGGYYEQYF. The CDR3 DNA reads TGTGCCACCAGTGATCCCACGGGAGGCTACTACGAGCAGTACTTC.

Of note for this clonotype: A read error may be the cause here, since a much bigger clone is one base away. The V gene is TRBV4-3, the J gene TRBJ1-3; D not certain. The CDR3 is made up of 15 amino acids. Germline V gene lookup returns CDR1 LGHNA and CDR2 YSLEER. V gave up 5 bases and J gave up 5 bases, with 16 bases separating them. CDR3 coding DNA: TGCGCCAGCAGCGTGACGATAAGGGCTCGAAACACCATATATTTT. Its protein is CASSVTIRARNTIYF.

This chain uses TRBV4-2 with TRBJ1-6; 7 nucleotides line up with TRBD1. Germline V gene sequence: CDR1 LGHNA, CDR2 YNFKEQ. V dropped 0 bases and J dropped 7; count of bases not matched to a gene: 6. The CDR3 runs to 16 residues. CDR3 nucleotide sequence: TGTGCCAGCAGCCAAGATCCGACAGGGCGGAATTCACCCCTCCACTTT. It yields the protein CASSQDPTGRNSPLHF.

The chain employs TRBV4-3 and TRBJ2-1; a weak D match, TRBD2 (5 bases). The V gene's germline CDR1 is LGHNA and CDR2 YSLEER. The CDR3 consists of 17 residues. The V and J ends lost 3 bases and 6 bases respectively, with 21 bases between them. The CDR3 here is CASSQDPTRSLFNEQFF. The CDR3 coding sequence is TGCGCCAGCAGCCAGGATCCTACTAGGTCCCTTTTCAATGAGCAGTTCTTC.

This clonotype was detected a few times. The chain has TRBV5-1 and TRBJ1-1; no definite D call. The CDR3 totals 16 residues. Trimming left V 2 bases short and J 0 bases short, with 14 bases between. Per the germline V gene, CDR1 is SGHRS and CDR2 is YFSETQ. The CDR3 loop reads CASSFNPTALNTEAFF. The CDR3 coding sequence is TGCGCCAGCAGCTTCAACCCGACGGCCCTGAACACTGAAGCTTTCTTT. Complete variable domain (other parts from reference TRBV5-1 and TRBJ1-1): KAGVTQTPRYLIKTRGQQVTLSCSPISGHRSVSWYQQTPGQGLQFLFEYFSETQRNKGNFPGRFSGRQFSNSRSEMNVSTLELGDSALYLCASSFNPTALNTEAFFGQGTRLTVV.

This clonotype came up a few times. The V gene is TRBV20-1, the J gene TRBJ2-7; D unresolved. The CDR3 runs to 13 residues. Trimming left V 5 bases short and J 0 bases short, with 11 bases between. The germline V gene encodes CDR1 DFQATT and CDR2 SNEGSKA (reference sequence). The CDR3 DNA reads TGCAGTGCTCTGGACGAGAGCTCCTACGAGCAGTACTTC. This sequence encodes CSALDESSYEQYF.

The chain recombines TRBV5-1 with TRBJ2-4, with 10 bases matching TRBD2. This CDR3 region has 15 residues. J gave up 9 bases and V 0 bases, and 6 bases lay outside the gene matches. CDR1 is SGHRS, CDR2 YFSETQ, per germline. As DNA, the CDR3 is TGCGCCAGCAGCTTGGCGGCTAGCGGGGGCGGCATTCAGTACTTC. Residues: CASSLAASGGGIQYF.

This clonotype was counted ten times or more. This rearrangement joins TRBV10-3 to TRBJ1-2; the D is unclear. V was trimmed by 0 bases and J by 2 bases, leaving 7 bases between them. The CDR3 totals 14 residues. CDR1 is ENHRY and CDR2 is SYGVKD in the germline V gene. DNA of the CDR3: TGTGCCATCAGTGAGTCATCCAGGAACTATGGCTACACCTTC. Translation gives CAISESSRNYGYTF.

The J gene is TRBJ1-1, the V gene TRBV20-1, with a tentative D call TRBD1 (5 bases). The CDR3 covers 15 residues. The germline V gene encodes CDR1 DFQATT and CDR2 SNEGSKA (reference sequence). Trimming left V 0 bases short and J 8 bases short, with 19 bases between. Written as DNA, the CDR3 is TGCAGTGCTAGAGAAATCGGGCGCGAGCGGACAGAAGCTTTCTTT. This encodes CSAREIGRERTEAFF.

The chain has TRBV7-6 and TRBJ2-1, with 8 nucleotides matching TRBD2. V gave up 5 bases and J gave up 7 bases; unmatched junction bases: 13. Germline V gene lookup returns CDR1 SGHVS and CDR2 FNYEAQ. The CDR3 is made up of 16 amino acids. The CDR3 DNA sequence: TGTGCCAGCAGCCTACTCATTAGCGGGGAGGCGAATGAGCAGTTCTTC. Residues: CASSLLISGEANEQFF.

Many counts were recorded for this clonotype. The chain employs TRBV29-1 and TRBJ2-7; TRBD2 aligns across 11 bases. The V segment lost 4 bases and the J segment 1 base; nucleotides outside the gene matches: 6. Germline-derived CDR1 and CDR2 are SQVTM and ANQGSEA. The CDR3 runs 15 residues. CDR3 nucleotides: TGCAGCGTTGCTATCGGGACTAGCGGTTCCTACGAGCAGTACTTC. It is translated as CSVAIGTSGSYEQYF.

The chain combines TRBV9 with TRBJ1-2; no definite D call. This CDR3 has 15 residues. The V end lost 1 base, the J end lost 2 bases, and 12 bases lay between the germline ends. Germline values: CDR1 SGDLS, CDR2 YYNGEE. The CDR3 sequence: CASSVSASSNYGYTF. CDR3 sequence (DNA): TGTGCCAGCAGCGTATCGGCTTCCTCCAACTATGGCTACACCTTC.

The J gene is TRBJ2-5, the V gene TRBV24-1, with 10 nucleotides matching TRBD2. Germline trimming cut 3 bases from V and 5 bases from J; bases unmatched to any gene: 2. The germline V gene encodes CDR1 KGHDR and CDR2 SFDVKD. This CDR3 comprises 14 residues. CDR3 DNA sequence: TGTGCCACCAGTGATCCGGGACTAGCGGAGACCCAGTACTTC. Its translation: CATSDPGLAETQYF.

This clonotype was observed a handful of times. The V call is TRBV20-1, the J call TRBJ2-3; D is undetermined. Germline V gene sequence: CDR1 DFQATT, CDR2 SNEGSKA (reference sequence). The V end was cut by 4 bases, the J end by 1 base, with 15 bases between. The CDR3 extends over 15 amino acids. The CDR3 DNA sequence: TGCAGTGCTACGCGACTGGGCCTGGGCACAGATACGCAGTATTTT. Its protein is CSATRLGLGTDTQYF.